This T cell receptor beta chain was documented in a study of T cell repertoires in cytomegalovirus infection. Looking at the study overall: Epitope selection comprised recently identified HLA-C-restricted CMV epitopes and well-studied HLA-B-restricted CMV epitopes.

The CDR3 length is 14 residues. Trimming stripped 6 bases from V and 4 bases from J, with 16 bases between. Germline V CDR1 and CDR2: SGHTA, FQGNSA. MiXCR was run by TCRdb on the reads, yielding one entry per CDR3 protein. The sample comprises approximately 74,000 distinct CDR3 sequences, 35% to 45% of which are singletons, and 93% rests with the top ten. This clonotype was seen repeatedly, ten times or more. The target antigen is unknown. This TCR was recovered from a human donor in good health (CMV status not recorded). Some clones in this sample may be carry-over from other donors' samples. The rearrangement joins TRBV7-2 to TRBJ2-7; D perhaps matches TRBD1 (6 bases). The material was CD8+ T cells from cultured PBMCs, obtained from culture after CMV antigen stimulation. For the CDR3, the DNA is TGTGCCAGCAGTTCTACCGCGACAGGTTACGAGCAGTACTTC. Translation gives CASSSTATGYEQYF. The full variable domain, its missing parts supplied by reference TRBV7-2 and TRBJ2-7, is GAGVSQSPSNKVTEKGKDVELRCDPISGHTALYWYRQSLGQGLEFLIYFQGNSAPDKSGLPSDRFSAERTGGSVSTLTIQRTQQEDSAVYLCASSSTATGYEQYFGPGTRLTVT.